This TCR beta chain was obtained from a study of OX40 agonist ivuxolimab in advanced cancers. Turning to the study itself: Patients received intravenous ivuxolimab every 2 weeks at 0.01 to 10 mg/kg. Study-wide results and caveats: Partial responders receiving 0.1-3.0 mg/kg showed among the lowest clonal expansion. CD8+ T cells (on average) carried more expanded clones than CD4+ T cells. Also present in some nonresponders was a low level of normalized T-cell clonal expansion.

Note on this clone: The antigen is unknown.

Here immunoSEQ multiplex PCR was the method, and the copy in TCRdb shows in-frame clones only, minus some. The sample carries approximately 74,000 clones, approximately 80% recorded once. This CDR3 has 15 residues. Germline CDR1 and CDR2: SEHNR and FQNEAQ (reference sequence). Losses at the gene ends were 5 bases for V and 10 bases for J; bases not matched to a gene: 8. The sequencing here drew on CD4+ or CD8+ T cells sorted from blood, taken in a trial of the OX40 agonist ivuxolimab. The receptor was isolated from an adult with an advanced solid tumor such as melanoma, head and neck, liver or kidney cancer. The chain couples TRBV7-9 to TRBJ1-6; 10 nucleotides agree with TRBD1. CDR3 sequence reads: CASSQGTGEYSPLHF. The CDR3 nucleotides read TGTGCCAGCAGCCAGGGGACAGGGGAATACTCACCCCTCCACTTT.